The 26 T cell receptor beta chains reported below all come from one sample, sequenced in a study of regulatory T cells in long-lasting Graves disease. The time point: newly diagnosed GD, antithyroid drugs for less than 3 months. From RNA extracted from PBMCs, the TCR library was made. CDR3 regions were amplified by Arm-PCR using iRepertoire HTBI primers to build TCR beta libraries. One entry per CDR3 protein results from TCRdb running MiXCR on the multiplex PCR reads. The sample carries hundreds of thousands of distinct CDR3 sequences, approximately 15% recorded once. These data also formed part of another study, on T cells in Graves' hyperthyroidism and ophthalmopathy.

The input for sequencing was peripheral blood mononuclear cells (PBMCs), taken at new diagnosis, from a patient treated with antithyroid drugs. These receptors all come from a man aged 35-49 years with Graves disease.

The chain employs TRBV2 and TRBJ1-1, with D possibly TRBD1 on 5 matching bases. CDR1 and CDR2 from the germline V gene are SNHLY and FYNNEI. With 6 bases removed from V and 1 base from J, the gap between germline ends came to 12 bases. The CDR3 loop spans 14 amino acids. CDR3 sequence: CASRRDGQNTEAFF. The CDR3 nucleotides read TGTGCCAGCAGGCGGGACGGGCAGAACACTGAAGCTTTCTTT.

The CDR3 bases are TGTGCCAGCAGTTACCGAAAGGTAAACGAGCAGTACTTC. Its translation: CASSYRKVNEQYF. V is TRBV25-1 and J is TRBJ2-7; D is ambiguous. Germline values: CDR1 MGHDK, CDR2 SYGVNS. V shed 5 bases and J shed 5 bases, with 13 bases lying between them. CDR3 length: 13 amino acids.

This clonotype was seen at least ten times. The rearrangement links TRBV2 to TRBJ2-1; 10 bases fit TRBD2. Germline V gene data show CDR1 as SNHLY and CDR2 as FYNNEI. This CDR3 region has 19 residues. J gave up 5 bases and V 7 bases, and 20 bases lay outside the gene matches. As DNA, the CDR3 is TGTGCCAGCACCCGAGGGGGGCAGGGGCGCCTAGCGGGGGACAATGAGCAGTTCTTC. Protein sequence: CASTRGGQGRLAGDNEQFF.

The chain is built from TRBV19 and TRBJ1-2, with 8 bases lining up with TRBD1. The CDR3 runs 16 residues. Unmatched junction bases numbered 15, after V lost 4 bases and J lost 8 bases. Germline V gives CDR1 LNHDA, CDR2 SQIVND (reference sequence). CDR3 in amino acids: CASSTEYQGAIEGYTF. DNA of the CDR3: TGTGCCAGTAGTACTGAGTATCAGGGGGCGATTGAAGGCTACACCTTC.

Regarding this clonotype: An end of the junction differs from the germline gene, which may be a read error. V gene TRBV7-2 combines with J gene TRBJ2-3, with 11 nucleotides matching TRBD2. CDR1 and CDR2 from the germline V gene are SGHTA and FQGNSA. There are 21 residues in the CDR3. CDR3 sequence reads: CASSTRILAGGRVDAPDAQYF. The CDR3 DNA reads TGTGCCAGCAGCACGAGAATTCTAGCGGGGGGCAGAGTTGATGCTCCAGATGCGCAGTATTTT.

This clonotype appeared many times. J is TRBJ2-3 and V is TRBV5-1; D unclear. Trimming took off 1 base at V and 0 bases at J, with 12 bases between the two ends. Per the germline V gene, CDR1 is SGHRS and CDR2 is YFSETQ. The CDR3 sequence is 16 residues long. CDR3 loop: CASSLTTVPSTDTQYF. As DNA, the CDR3 is TGCGCCAGCAGCTTGACTACTGTCCCGAGCACAGATACGCAGTATTTT.

For this clonotype: An end of the junction differs from the germline gene, which may be a read error. This chain connects TRBV5-1 to TRBJ2-7; TRBD1 agrees at 11 bases. Looked up from germline, CDR1 is SGHRS and CDR2 is YFSETQ. The CDR3 is 15 amino acids. CDR3 residues: CASSPGTGGSYEQHF. CDR3 bases: TGCGCCAGCAGCCCGGGGACAGGGGGGTCCTACGAGCAGCACTTC. Drawing the rest from reference TRBV5-1 and TRBJ2-7, the complete variable domain is KAGVTQTPRYLIKTRGQQVTLSCSPISGHRSVSWYQQTPGQGLQFLFEYFSETQRNKGNFPGRFSGRQFSNSRSEMNVSTLELGDSALYLCASSPGTGGSYEQHFGPGTRLTVT.

There are many counts of this clonotype. J is TRBJ1-2 and V is TRBV24-1, with TRBD1 as a possible D gene (6 bases). Germline CDR1 KGHDR, CDR2 SFDVKD. There are 15 residues in the CDR3. V dropped 5 bases and J dropped 7 bases, with 19 bases sitting between them. The CDR3 nucleotides read TGTGCCACCAGTGGGACGGACAGCCCCGCAATTGGCTACACCTTC. It is translated as CATSGTDSPAIGYTF.

This clonotype was detected many times. This rearrangement joins TRBV2 to TRBJ1-4, with 10 bases identical to TRBD1. The germline V gene has CDR1 SNHLY and CDR2 FYNNEI. CDR3 length equals 13 residues. V gave up 7 bases and J gave up 7 bases; unmatched junction bases: 3. Written as DNA, the CDR3 is TGTGCCAGCACAGACAGGGGGCTTGAAAAACTGTTTTTT. It translates to CASTDRGLEKLFF.

This sequence joins TRBV28 and TRBJ1-4; 7 bases match TRBD1. The CDR3 is 14 residues long. CDR1 is MDHEN and CDR2 is SYDVKM in the germline V gene. Trimming took 7 bases from V and 7 from J; bases not matched to a gene: 9. The CDR3: CASTLQGFREKLFF. In DNA form, the CDR3 reads TGTGCCAGCACCCTACAGGGGTTCCGTGAAAAACTGTTTTTT.

This clonotype was counted a few times. V is TRBV5-1 and J is TRBJ2-1, with 7 positions matching TRBD1. The CDR3 loop spans 15 amino acids. CDR1 and CDR2 from the germline V gene are SGHRS and YFSETQ. V lost 6 bases, J lost 5 bases, and 11 bases stayed unmatched. The CDR3 here is CASTPKTGINNEQFF. The DNA for the CDR3 is TGCGCCAGCACCCCGAAGACAGGGATAAACAATGAGCAGTTCTTC.

The chain recombines TRBV9 with TRBJ2-5; D gene unclear. V gave up 0 bases and J gave up 5 bases, with 8 bases separating them. The CDR3 runs 13 residues. Per the germline V gene, CDR1 is SGDLS and CDR2 is YYNGEE. In DNA, the CDR3 is TGTGCCAGCAGCGTAGATTCTAGTGAGACCCAGTACTTC. Translated, it gives CASSVDSSETQYF.

This clonotype was seen at least ten times. V usage is TRBV2 and J usage is TRBJ2-7; the D gene could be TRBD1 or TRBD2 (6 bases each). The CDR3 loop spans 14 amino acids. Germline CDR1 SNHLY, CDR2 FYNNEI. Trimming took 4 bases from V and 6 from J, leaving 16 bases between them. This CDR3 reads CASSVQGGGFEQYF. The DNA for the CDR3 is TGTGCCAGCAGTGTACAGGGTGGGGGGTTCGAGCAGTACTTC. Complete variable domain (other parts from reference TRBV2 and TRBJ2-7): EPEVTQTPSHQVTQMGQEVILRCVPISNHLYFYWYRQILGQKVEFLVSFYNNEISEKSEIFDDQFSVERPDGSNFTLKIRSTKLEDSAMYFCASSVQGGGFEQYFGPGTRLTVT.

The gene calls are TRBV4-2 and TRBJ2-2; 14 nucleotides line up with TRBD2. This CDR3 contains 18 residues. The germline V gene encodes CDR1 LGHNA and CDR2 YNFKEQ. V trimming: 0 bases; J trimming: 0 bases; junction bases outside the gene matches: 0. CDR3 sequence: CASSQEGLAGANTGELFF. DNA for the CDR3: TGTGCCAGCAGCCAAGAGGGACTAGCGGGGGCGAACACCGGGGAGCTGTTTTTT.

This clonotype was recorded many times. This chain uses TRBV28 with TRBJ1-2; tentative D call: TRBD1 (5 bases). V was shortened by 0 bases and J by 2 bases, with 7 bases between the two germline ends. This CDR3 comprises 14 residues. Germline loops: CDR1 MDHEN, CDR2 SYDVKM. In DNA form, the CDR3 reads TGTGCCAGCAGTTTATGGAGACAGAACTATGGCTACACCTTC. Its translation: CASSLWRQNYGYTF.

This clonotype was recorded many times. V usage is TRBV20-1 and J usage is TRBJ2-1, with TRBD2 matching 11 bases. V lost 5 bases to trimming and J lost 4 bases; unmatched junction nucleotides: 4. There are 14 residues in the CDR3. The germline CDR1 and CDR2 sequences are DFQATT and SNEGSKA (reference sequence). As DNA, the CDR3 is TGCAGTGCTTACAGACTAGCGGGGTACAATGAGCAGTTCTTC. This translates into CSAYRLAGYNEQFF.

There are many counts of this clonotype. This chain connects TRBV5-1 to TRBJ2-2; no clear D gene. The ends were cut back, 0 bases at V and 8 bases at J, with 17 bases in the middle. The CDR3 runs to 16 residues. Germline V gene sequence: CDR1 SGHRS, CDR2 YFSETQ. The CDR3 loop reads CASSLDPSTSAGELFF. The CDR3 DNA sequence: TGCGCCAGCAGCTTGGATCCCAGCACCTCGGCTGGGGAGCTGTTTTTT. Together with reference TRBV5-1 and TRBJ2-2, the CDR3 gives the full variable domain: KAGVTQTPRYLIKTRGQQVTLSCSPISGHRSVSWYQQTPGQGLQFLFEYFSETQRNKGNFPGRFSGRQFSNSRSEMNVSTLELGDSALYLCASSLDPSTSAGELFFGEGSRLTVL.

This clonotype has just a few counts. V usage is TRBV4-2 and J usage is TRBJ2-1; D may be TRBD2 (6 bases). CDR3 length: 16 amino acids. Trimming shortened V by 6 bases and J by 6 bases, and 21 bases separated the two germline ends. The V gene's germline CDR1 is LGHNA and CDR2 YNFKEQ. CDR3 sequence: CASREGDPDGFNEQFF. In nucleotides, the CDR3 is TGTGCCAGCAGGGAGGGAGACCCCGATGGGTTCAATGAGCAGTTCTTC.

This clonotype was observed many times. The chain is built from TRBV18 and TRBJ2-5; 10 bases are shared with TRBD1. Unmatched junction bases numbered 5, after V lost 3 bases and J lost 4 bases. The CDR3 is made up of 15 amino acids. Germline V gene lookup returns CDR1 KGHSH and CDR2 LQKENI. The CDR3 here is CASSPDRGDGETQYF. CDR3 coding DNA: TGTGCCAGCTCACCGGACAGGGGGGACGGAGAGACCCAGTACTTC. Drawing the rest from reference TRBV18 and TRBJ2-5, the complete variable domain is NAGVMQNPRHLVRRRGQEARLRCSPMKGHSHVYWYRQLPEEGLKFMVYLQKENIIDESGMPKERFSAEFPKEGPSILRIQQVVRGDSAAYFCASSPDRGDGETQYFGPGTRLLVL.

In this sample, this clonotype turned up many times. The chain combines TRBV29-1 with TRBJ2-5; D tentatively reads TRBD1 or TRBD2 (6 bases each). Germline loops: CDR1 SQVTM, CDR2 ANQGSEA. This CDR3 region has 13 residues. V was clipped by 4 bases and J by 2 bases, with 11 bases between them. The CDR3 DNA reads TGCAGCGTTGGAGGGGGGCCACAAGAGACCCAGTACTTC. It encodes CSVGGGPQETQYF. Combining the CDR3 with reference TRBV29-1 and TRBJ2-5 gives the whole variable domain SAVISQKPSRDICQRGTSLTIQCQVDSQVTMMFWYRQQPGQSLTLIATANQGSEATYESGFVIDKFPISRPNLTFSTLTVSNMSPEDSSIYLCSVGGGPQETQYFGPGTRLLVL.

V is TRBV20-1 and J is TRBJ1-2; D is undetermined. The CDR3 contains 14 residues. V lost 3 bases, J lost 4 bases, and 15 bases lay in between. Germline V gene sequence: CDR1 DFQATT, CDR2 SNEGSKA (reference sequence). The CDR3 nucleotides are TGCAGTGCTAGCGGGCCGGGCACCGGCTATGGCTACACCTTC. It encodes CSASGPGTGYGYTF.

As regards this clonotype: With a far larger clone one base away, a read error is the likely cause. The chain has TRBV20-1 and TRBJ2-1; 8 positions match TRBD1. Per germline, CDR1 DFQATT and CDR2 SNEGSKA (reference sequence). There are 17 residues in the CDR3. Losses at the gene ends were 2 bases for V and 10 bases for J; bases not matched to a gene: 19. The CDR3 DNA follows: TGCAGTGCTAGAAAGAAACCCGGACAGGGACGCTCCTACGAGCAGTTCTTC. Residues: CSARKKPGQGRSYEQFF.

This clonotype has a handful of counts. The rearrangement joins TRBV6-1 to TRBJ2-2; D is possibly TRBD1 (6 bases). Germline CDR1 MNHNS, CDR2 SASEGT. With 10 bases removed from V and 5 bases from J, the gap between germline ends came to 11 bases. This CDR3 comprises 12 residues. CDR3 sequence (DNA): TGTGCCACCGACAGGCCGACCGGGGAGCTGTTTTTT. Translated: CATDRPTGELFF.

The table lists this clonotype with a few counts. V is TRBV7-2 and J is TRBJ2-3; either TRBD1 or TRBD2 may fit D (6 bases each). Per the germline V gene, CDR1 is SGHTA and CDR2 is FQGNSA. There are 14 residues in the CDR3. Trimming shortened V by 2 bases and J by 6 bases, and 12 bases separated the two germline ends. CDR3 in DNA: TGTGCCAGCAGCTTAAGGGGGGCGCGCGATACGCAGTATTTT. It codes for CASSLRGARDTQYF.

This chain uses TRBV4-1 with TRBJ2-7; no firm D call. Germline CDR1 reads MGHRA; CDR2 reads YSYEKL. CDR3 length: 14 residues. Trimming left V 3 bases short and J 0 bases short, with 9 bases between. The CDR3 is CASSHQLDSYEQYF. The CDR3 DNA reads TGCGCCAGCAGCCATCAGCTCGACTCCTACGAGCAGTACTTC.

The chain carries TRBV7-9 and TRBJ2-1; no firm D call. V lost 0 bases and J lost 1, with 13 bases in between. The CDR3 spans 17 residues. The germline V gene encodes CDR1 SEHNR and CDR2 FQNEAQ (reference sequence). The CDR3 sequence is CASSLASQAPSYNEQFF. The CDR3 coding sequence is TGTGCCAGCAGCTTAGCAAGTCAGGCCCCTTCCTACAATGAGCAGTTCTTC.